The 26 T cell receptor beta chains in this list originate from one sample, sequenced in a study of T cell responses to AZD1222 COVID-19 vaccine. Produced via immunoSEQ multiplex PCR; TCRdb's table is partial and in-frame only. The sample has approximately 85,000 clones, 80% to 90% seen once. Source: peripheral blood, taken on day 0 of AZD1222 vaccination. These receptors all come from an adult in good health.

This chain joins TRBV18 and TRBJ1-1; TRBD1 matches 7 bases. Germline V gene lookup returns CDR1 KGHSH and CDR2 LQKENI. This CDR3 comprises 12 residues. With 3 bases clipped from V and 11 bases from J, the junction kept 6 bases outside the gene matches. DNA for the CDR3: TGTGCCAGCTCACCGCAGGGGGGTATTGCTTTCTTT. This gives the protein CASSPQGGIAFF. The full variable domain, completed using reference TRBV18 and TRBJ1-1, is NAGVMQNPRHLVRRRGQEARLRCSPMKGHSHVYWYRQLPEEGLKFMVYLQKENIIDESGMPKERFSAEFPKEGPSILRIQQVVRGDSAAYFCASSPQGGIAFFGQGTRLTVV.

The CDR3, as DNA: TGCGCCAGCAGCCAAGTGATACGTTCTTCAACTAATGAAAAACTGTTTTTT. Protein product: CASSQVIRSSTNEKLFF. The chain carries TRBV4-1 and TRBJ1-4; D not certain. The CDR3 extends over 17 amino acids. The germline CDR1 and CDR2 sequences are MGHRA and YSYEKL. V was pared by 1 base and J by 0 bases, with 12 bases between.

The rearrangement links TRBV7-8 to TRBJ1-5; a possible D gene is TRBD1 (6 bases). Trimming took off 5 bases at V and 2 bases at J, with 13 bases between the two ends. Germline V gene sequence: CDR1 SGHVS, CDR2 FQNEAQ. This CDR3 has 15 amino acids. CDR3 DNA: TGTGCCAGCAGCGCACTAACAGGGCGCAATCAGCCCCAGCATTTT. It yields the protein CASSALTGRNQPQHF.

This chain uses TRBV5-1 with TRBJ2-1; D is undetermined. From germline, CDR1 is SGHRS and CDR2 YFSETQ. The CDR3 has 15 residues. V was trimmed by 4 bases and J by 0 bases, leaving 11 bases between them. For the CDR3, the DNA is TGCGCCAGCAGCCAGACGTCGAGCTCCTACAATGAGCAGTTCTTC. Encoded protein: CASSQTSSSYNEQFF.

This chain joins TRBV24-1 and TRBJ2-7; tentatively, D is TRBD2 (6 bases). This CDR3 is built from 16 residues. Between the trimmed V and J ends, which lost 4 bases and 7 bases, there was a span of 22 bases. CDR1 KGHDR and CDR2 SFDVKD come from the germline V gene. The CDR3 region is CATSDPTGTHFGEQYF. The CDR3 DNA reads TGTGCCACCAGTGACCCCACCGGGACTCACTTCGGTGAGCAGTACTTC.

The V gene is TRBV30, the J gene TRBJ1-2; D is possibly TRBD1 (5 bases). This CDR3 spans 16 amino acids. V lost 2 bases, J lost 1 base, and 17 bases lay in between. Germline loops: CDR1 GTSNPN, CDR2 SVGIG (reference sequence). The CDR3 protein is CAWSKGRGRVNYGYTF. In DNA form, the CDR3 reads TGTGCCTGGAGTAAGGGTCGGGGCAGGGTTAACTATGGCTACACCTTC.

The count of this clone is one. The rearrangement uses TRBV15 and TRBJ1-3; possibly TRBD1 for D (5 bases). V was pared by 4 bases and J by 2 bases, with 18 bases between. CDR1 and CDR2 (germline): LNHNV, YYDKDF (reference sequence). This CDR3 is built from 17 residues. Here the CDR3 DNA reads TGTGCCACCAGCACGAGACAGAGGATTGGACCTGGAAACACCATATATTTT. Translation gives CATSTRQRIGPGNTIYF.

The genes are TRBV28 and TRBJ2-1; 8 positions agree with TRBD1. J lost 15 bases, V lost 6 bases, and 10 bases had no gene match. Germline lookup yields CDR1 MDHEN and CDR2 SYDVKM. The CDR3 covers 12 residues. DNA for the CDR3: TGTGCCAGCAGCGCACAGGGGGATCGGCTGTTCTTC. Its translation: CASSAQGDRLFF.

The rearrangement links TRBV18 to TRBJ1-1; tentatively, D is TRBD1 (6 bases). The CDR3 loop spans 15 amino acids. From germline, CDR1 is KGHSH and CDR2 LQKENI. V was clipped by 4 bases and J by 1 base, with 13 bases between them. CDR3 amino acids: CASSLYRDPNTEAFF. DNA for the CDR3: TGTGCCAGCTCACTCTACAGGGATCCGAACACTGAAGCTTTCTTT.

The rearrangement uses TRBV5-1 and TRBJ1-6; no definite D call. This CDR3 has 14 residues. The germline V and J ends were trimmed by 0 bases and 5 bases, with 6 bases remaining between them. The V gene's germline CDR1 is SGHRS and CDR2 YFSETQ. The DNA for the CDR3 is TGCGCCAGCAGCTTGGGGACTAATAATTCACCCCTCCACTTT. Protein: CASSLGTNNSPLHF.

The chain joins TRBV6-1 to TRBJ2-3; a weak D match, TRBD2 (6 bases). V was trimmed by 2 bases and J by 0 bases, leaving 9 bases between them. CDR1 MNHNS and CDR2 SASEGT come from the germline V gene. There are 15 residues in the CDR3. CDR3 DNA: TGTGCCAGCAGTGAATCGGGGAGGAGCACAGATACGCAGTATTTT. Translated, it gives CASSESGRSTDTQYF.

The genes are TRBV29-1 and TRBJ2-1, with D tentatively TRBD1 (5 bases). This CDR3 is built from 12 residues. V was clipped by 6 bases and J by 0 bases, with 6 bases between them. CDR1 is SQVTM, CDR2 ANQGSEA, per germline. The CDR3 DNA reads as TGCAGCGTCGACAGCTCCTACAATGAGCAGTTCTTC. Residues: CSVDSSYNEQFF.

The chain is built from TRBV7-9 and TRBJ1-4; D unclear. This CDR3 region has 15 residues. Germline CDR1 reads SEHNR; CDR2 reads FQNEAQ (reference sequence). The V and J ends lost 5 bases and 6 bases respectively, with 16 bases between them. CDR3 region: CASSDSRQADEKLFF. The CDR3 DNA is TGTGCCAGCAGCGATTCAAGACAAGCTGATGAAAAACTGTTTTTT.

The V call is TRBV12-3 or TRBV12-4, the J call TRBJ2-5, with TRBD1 matching 7 bases. The V gene end was trimmed by 5 bases and the J gene end by 4 bases; junction bases not matched to a gene: 4. CDR3 length: 13 residues. The CDR3 coding sequence is TGTGCCAGCAGTCTCCAGGGGGTAGAGACCCAGTACTTC. Translation: CASSLQGVETQYF.

This clone came up once. CDR3 in amino acids: CASSQRSGGSGNTIYF. The CDR3 nucleotides read TGTGCCAGCAGTCAACGGTCGGGGGGCTCTGGAAACACCATATATTTT. The V and J genes are TRBV7-9 and TRBJ1-3; a possible D gene is TRBD1 (5 bases). The CDR3 runs 16 residues. V was cut by 6 bases and J by 0 bases, with 15 bases left in between. The germline gives CDR1 SEHNR, CDR2 FQNEAQ (reference sequence).

V is TRBV5-1 and J is TRBJ2-7; D ambiguous. The CDR3 is made up of 12 amino acids. Trimming cost V 4 bases and J 4 bases, with 9 bases left between them. The germline V gene has CDR1 SGHRS and CDR2 YFSETQ. The CDR3 DNA reads TGCGCCAGCAGCCCCGAGCGATACGAGCAGTACTTC. The encoded protein is CASSPERYEQYF.

DNA of the CDR3: TGTGCCAGCAGTTTAGTAGCGGGAGAGGGAACCAAAAACATTCAGTACTTC. Residues: CASSLVAGEGTKNIQYF. The chain combines TRBV27 with TRBJ2-4, with 9 bases aligning to TRBD2. The V segment lost 2 bases and the J segment 2 bases; nucleotides outside the gene matches: 7. The CDR3 runs 17 residues. The germline V gene encodes CDR1 MNHEY and CDR2 SMNVEV (reference sequence).

This clone is a singleton in its sample. The V call is TRBV7-2, the J call TRBJ1-2, with D maybe TRBD1 (5 bases). Germline V gene sequence: CDR1 SGHTA, CDR2 FQGNSA. V dropped 1 base and J dropped 4 bases, with 7 bases sitting between them. This CDR3 has 13 amino acids. The CDR3 DNA is TGTGCCAGCAGCTTAGGCAGGGCCTATGGCTACACCTTC. This gives the protein CASSLGRAYGYTF.

The J gene is TRBJ2-2, the V gene TRBV30, with D possibly being TRBD2 (6 bases). The V gene's germline CDR1 is GTSNPN and CDR2 SVGIG (reference sequence). V was shortened by 6 bases and J by 0 bases, with 14 bases between the two germline ends. The CDR3 extends over 15 amino acids. The CDR3 DNA sequence: TGTGCCTGCCGCGGGGAGACAGCGAACACCGGGGAGCTGTTTTTT. This codes for CACRGETANTGELFF. The full variable domain, with the rest looked up from reference TRBV30 and TRBJ2-2, is SQTIHQWPATLVQPVGSPLSLECTVEGTSNPNLYWYRQAAGRGLQLLFYSVGIGQISSEVPQNLSASRPQDRQFILSSKKLLLSDSGFYLCACRGETANTGELFFGEGSRLTVL.

This chain uses TRBV19 with TRBJ1-3; no definite D call. V gave up 5 bases and J gave up 2 bases, with 10 bases separating them. The CDR3 is 14 amino acids. The germline gives CDR1 LNHDA, CDR2 SQIVND (reference sequence). The CDR3 reads CASSLVEAGNTIYF. The CDR3 DNA is TGTGCCAGTAGTCTCGTAGAGGCTGGAAACACCATATATTTT.

The sample holds one count of this clone. The chain is built from TRBV7-8 and TRBJ1-2; no clear D. From germline, CDR1 is SGHVS and CDR2 FQNEAQ. V dropped 3 bases and J dropped 8 bases, with 19 bases sitting between them. The CDR3 runs 15 residues. The CDR3 reads CASSFGSVGLRGYTF. The DNA for the CDR3 is TGTGCCAGCAGCTTTGGTTCCGTGGGCCTACGAGGCTACACCTTC.

DNA of the CDR3: TGTGCCAGCAGCACTACCGGGACCTCTGGAAACACCATATATTTT. It translates to CASSTTGTSGNTIYF. This rearrangement joins TRBV7-8 to TRBJ1-3; possibly TRBD1 for D (5 bases). The CDR3 contains 15 residues. Germline V CDR1 and CDR2: SGHVS, FQNEAQ. V shed 5 bases and J shed 0 bases, with 11 bases lying between them.

The genes are TRBV19 and TRBJ1-5; D remains unclear. The CDR3 runs to 16 residues. V lost 1 base to trimming and J lost 0 bases, with 10 bases between them. Looked up from germline, CDR1 is LNHDA and CDR2 is SQIVND (reference sequence). CDR3 bases: TGTGCCAGTAGTATAGTCGGCCAGCTTAGCAATCAGCCCCAGCATTTT. It encodes CASSIVGQLSNQPQHF.

The V gene is TRBV30, the J gene TRBJ2-7; 9 positions match TRBD1. CDR3 length: 13 residues. Germline trimming cut 5 bases from V and 2 bases from J; bases unmatched to any gene: 4. Germline V gene data show CDR1 as GTSNPN and CDR2 as SVGIG (reference sequence). The CDR3 coding sequence is TGTGCCTGGCTTAGGACAGGGGCCTACGAGCAGTACTTC. Protein: CAWLRTGAYEQYF.

This chain connects TRBV28 to TRBJ1-1; 7 bases agree with TRBD1. Per germline, CDR1 MDHEN and CDR2 SYDVKM. The CDR3 is 16 amino acids. J gave up 1 base and V 1 base, and 6 bases lay outside the gene matches. In DNA form, the CDR3 reads TGTGCCAGCAGTTTATACAGGGGTCCCCCGAACACTGAAGCTTTCTTT. Translation gives CASSLYRGPPNTEAFF.

The chain uses TRBV10-1 and TRBJ1-5; 8 nucleotides line up with TRBD1. Germline values: CDR1 WNHNN, CDR2 SYGVQD (reference sequence). With V trimmed by 9 bases and J by 5 bases, 9 bases remained unmatched. The CDR3 sequence is 14 residues long. The DNA of the CDR3 is TGCGCCAGATTCAGACAGGGGTACGATCAGCCCCAGCATTTT. Translating gives CARFRQGYDQPQHF.